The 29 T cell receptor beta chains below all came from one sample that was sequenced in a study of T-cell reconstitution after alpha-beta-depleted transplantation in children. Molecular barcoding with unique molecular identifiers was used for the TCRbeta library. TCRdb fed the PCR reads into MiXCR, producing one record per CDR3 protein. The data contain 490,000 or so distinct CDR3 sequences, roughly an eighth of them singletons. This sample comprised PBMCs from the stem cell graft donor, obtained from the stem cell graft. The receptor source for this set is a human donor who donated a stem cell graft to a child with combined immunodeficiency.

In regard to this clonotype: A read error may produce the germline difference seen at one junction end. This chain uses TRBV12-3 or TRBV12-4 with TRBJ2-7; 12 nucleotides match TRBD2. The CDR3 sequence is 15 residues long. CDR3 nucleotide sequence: TGTGCCAGCAGTTCTGGACTAGCGGGGCTCTACGACCAGTACTTC. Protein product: CASSSGLAGLYDQYF.

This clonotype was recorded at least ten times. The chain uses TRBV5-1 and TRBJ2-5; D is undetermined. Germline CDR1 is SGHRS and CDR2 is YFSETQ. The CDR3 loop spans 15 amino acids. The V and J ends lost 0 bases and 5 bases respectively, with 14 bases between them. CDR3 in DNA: TGCGCCAGCAGCTTGGATCACTACGGTGGGGAGACCCAGTACTTC. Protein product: CASSLDHYGGETQYF.

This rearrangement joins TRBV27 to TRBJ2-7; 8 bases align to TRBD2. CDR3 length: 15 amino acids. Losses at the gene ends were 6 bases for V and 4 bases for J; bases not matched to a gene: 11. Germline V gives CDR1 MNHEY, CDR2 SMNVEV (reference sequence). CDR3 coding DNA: TGTGCCAGCAGGCGGATAGCGGGGAGCAATTACGAGCAGTACTTC. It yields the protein CASRRIAGSNYEQYF.

The CDR3 loop reads CASSLPGTVAGGPRNEQFF. Here the CDR3 DNA reads TGCGCCAGCAGCTTGCCAGGGACGGTAGCGGGGGGCCCCAGGAATGAGCAGTTCTTC. This sequence joins TRBV5-1 and TRBJ2-1; TRBD2 matches at 10 bases. Germline V gene data show CDR1 as SGHRS and CDR2 as YFSETQ. CDR3 size: 19 residues. V was pared by 1 base and J by 7 bases, with 17 bases of the junction left unmatched. Complete variable domain (other parts from reference TRBV5-1 and TRBJ2-1): KAGVTQTPRYLIKTRGQQVTLSCSPISGHRSVSWYQQTPGQGLQFLFEYFSETQRNKGNFPGRFSGRQFSNSRSEMNVSTLELGDSALYLCASSLPGTVAGGPRNEQFFGPGTRLTVL.

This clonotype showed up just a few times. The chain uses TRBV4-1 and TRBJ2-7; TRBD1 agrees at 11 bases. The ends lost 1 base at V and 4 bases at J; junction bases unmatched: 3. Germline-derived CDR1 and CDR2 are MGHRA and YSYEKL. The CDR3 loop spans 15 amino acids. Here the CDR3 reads CASSQADRGPYEQYF. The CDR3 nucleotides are TGCGCCAGCAGCCAAGCGGACAGGGGGCCTTACGAGCAGTACTTC.

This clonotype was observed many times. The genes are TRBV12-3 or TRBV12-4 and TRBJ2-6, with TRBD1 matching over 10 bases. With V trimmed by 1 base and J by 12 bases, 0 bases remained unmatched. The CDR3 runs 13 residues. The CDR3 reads CASSLGTGGVLTF. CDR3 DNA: TGTGCCAGCAGTTTAGGGACAGGGGGCGTCCTGACTTTC.

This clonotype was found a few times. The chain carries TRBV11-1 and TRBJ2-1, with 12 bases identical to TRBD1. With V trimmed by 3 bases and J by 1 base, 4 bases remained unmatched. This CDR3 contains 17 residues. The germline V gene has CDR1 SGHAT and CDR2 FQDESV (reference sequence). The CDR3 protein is CASSLGQGAQSYNEQFF. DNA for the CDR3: TGTGCCAGCAGCTTGGGACAGGGGGCCCAGTCCTACAATGAGCAGTTCTTC.

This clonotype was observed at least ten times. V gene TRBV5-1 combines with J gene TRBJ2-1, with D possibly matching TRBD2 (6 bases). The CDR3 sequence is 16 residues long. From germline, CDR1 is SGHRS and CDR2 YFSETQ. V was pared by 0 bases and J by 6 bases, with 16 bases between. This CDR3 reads CASSLVGWQGGNEQFF. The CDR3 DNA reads TGCGCCAGCAGCTTGGTCGGGTGGCAGGGAGGCAATGAGCAGTTCTTC.

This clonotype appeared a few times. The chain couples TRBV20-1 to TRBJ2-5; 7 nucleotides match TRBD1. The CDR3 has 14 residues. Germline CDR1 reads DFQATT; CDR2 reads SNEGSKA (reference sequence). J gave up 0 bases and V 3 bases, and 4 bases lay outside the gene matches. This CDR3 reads CSAREDRYQETQYF. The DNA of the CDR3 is TGCAGTGCTAGGGAGGACAGGTACCAAGAGACCCAGTACTTC.

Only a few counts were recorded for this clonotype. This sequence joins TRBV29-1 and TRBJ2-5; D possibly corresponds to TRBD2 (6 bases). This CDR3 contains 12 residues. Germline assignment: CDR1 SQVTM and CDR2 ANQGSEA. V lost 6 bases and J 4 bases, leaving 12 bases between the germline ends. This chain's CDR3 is CSVGVGGETQYF. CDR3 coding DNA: TGCAGCGTAGGGGTGGGGGGAGAGACCCAGTACTTC. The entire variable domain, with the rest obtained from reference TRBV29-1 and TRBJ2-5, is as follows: SAVISQKPSRDICQRGTSLTIQCQVDSQVTMMFWYRQQPGQSLTLIATANQGSEATYESGFVIDKFPISRPNLTFSTLTVSNMSPEDSSIYLCSVGVGGETQYFGPGTRLLVL.

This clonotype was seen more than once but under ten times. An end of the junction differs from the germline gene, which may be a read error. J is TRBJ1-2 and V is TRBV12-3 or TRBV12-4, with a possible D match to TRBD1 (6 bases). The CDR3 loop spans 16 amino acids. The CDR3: CASSLAPWGGRSGYTF. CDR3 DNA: TGTGCCAGCAGCTTAGCCCCCTGGGGGGGGCGCAGTGGCTACACCTTC.

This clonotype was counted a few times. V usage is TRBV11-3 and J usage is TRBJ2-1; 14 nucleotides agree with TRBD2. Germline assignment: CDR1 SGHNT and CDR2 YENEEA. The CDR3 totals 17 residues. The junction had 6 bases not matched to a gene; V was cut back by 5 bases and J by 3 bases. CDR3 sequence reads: CASSPGLAGVYYNEQFF. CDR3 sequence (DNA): TGTGCCAGCAGCCCGGGACTAGCGGGAGTATACTACAATGAGCAGTTCTTC.

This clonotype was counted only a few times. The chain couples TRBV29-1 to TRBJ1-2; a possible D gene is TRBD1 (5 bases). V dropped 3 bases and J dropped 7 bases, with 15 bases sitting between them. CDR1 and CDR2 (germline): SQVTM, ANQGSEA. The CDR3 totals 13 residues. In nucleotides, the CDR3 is TGCAGCGTTGATAGAAGGTCCGGGGCTGGCTACACCTTC. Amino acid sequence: CSVDRRSGAGYTF.

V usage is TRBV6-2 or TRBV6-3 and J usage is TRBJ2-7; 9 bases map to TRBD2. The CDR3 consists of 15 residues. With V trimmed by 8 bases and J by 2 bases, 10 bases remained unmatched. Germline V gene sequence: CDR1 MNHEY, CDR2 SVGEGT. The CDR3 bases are TGTGCCAGCGGACCTCGGACTAGCGTCGCCTACGAGCAGTACTTC. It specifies CASGPRTSVAYEQYF.

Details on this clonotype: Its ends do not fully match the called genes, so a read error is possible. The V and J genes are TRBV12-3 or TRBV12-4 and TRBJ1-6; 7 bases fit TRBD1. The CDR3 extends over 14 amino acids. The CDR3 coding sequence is TGTGCCAGCGGGTGGCAGGGGGATAATGCACCCCTCCACTTT. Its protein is CASGWQGDNAPLHF.

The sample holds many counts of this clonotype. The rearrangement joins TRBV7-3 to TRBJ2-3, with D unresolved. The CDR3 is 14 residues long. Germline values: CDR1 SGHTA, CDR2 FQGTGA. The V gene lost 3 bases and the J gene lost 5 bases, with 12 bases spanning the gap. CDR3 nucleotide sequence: TGTGCCAGCAGCTTGAGACCGCATATAGATACGCAGTATTTT. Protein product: CASSLRPHIDTQYF. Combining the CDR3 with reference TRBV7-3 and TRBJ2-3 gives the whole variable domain GAGVSQTPSNKVTEKGKYVELRCDPISGHTALYWYRQSLGQGPEFLIYFQGTGAADDSGLPNDRFFAVRPEGSVSTLKIQRTERGDSAVYLCASSLRPHIDTQYFGPGTRLTVL.

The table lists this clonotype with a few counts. This CDR3 is CASSSHRTRNTGELFF. Here the CDR3 DNA reads TGTGCCAGCAGCTCCCATCGGACAAGGAACACCGGGGAGCTGTTTTTT. The chain is built from TRBV7-8 and TRBJ2-2; TRBD1 might be the D (5 bases). The ends were cut back, 4 bases at V and 1 base at J, with 13 bases in the middle. Germline V gene data show CDR1 as SGHVS and CDR2 as FQNEAQ. This CDR3 region has 16 residues.

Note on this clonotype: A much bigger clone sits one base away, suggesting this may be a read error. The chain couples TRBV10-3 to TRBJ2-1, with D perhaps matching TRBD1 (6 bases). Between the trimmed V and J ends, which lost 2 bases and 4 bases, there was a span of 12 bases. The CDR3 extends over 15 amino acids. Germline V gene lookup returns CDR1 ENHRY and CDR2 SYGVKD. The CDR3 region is CAISERTVKYNEQFF. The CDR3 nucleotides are TGTGCCATCAGTGAGAGGACAGTAAAATACAATGAGCAGTTCTTC.

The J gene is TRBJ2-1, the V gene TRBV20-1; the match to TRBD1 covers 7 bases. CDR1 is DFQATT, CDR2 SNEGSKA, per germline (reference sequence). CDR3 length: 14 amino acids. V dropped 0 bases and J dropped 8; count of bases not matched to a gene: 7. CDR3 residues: CSARDSRGRDEQFF. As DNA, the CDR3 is TGCAGTGCTAGAGATTCGAGGGGGCGGGATGAGCAGTTCTTC.

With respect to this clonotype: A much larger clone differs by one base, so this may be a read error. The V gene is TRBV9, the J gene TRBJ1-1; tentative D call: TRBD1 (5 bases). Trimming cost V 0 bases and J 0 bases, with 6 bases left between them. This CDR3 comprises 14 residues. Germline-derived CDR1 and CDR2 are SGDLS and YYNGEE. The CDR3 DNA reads TGTGCCAGCAGCGTAGGGGGGGTGAACACTGAAGCTTTCTTT. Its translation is CASSVGGVNTEAFF. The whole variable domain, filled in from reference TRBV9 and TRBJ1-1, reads DSGVTQTPKHLITATGQRVTLRCSPRSGDLSVYWYQQSLDQGLQFLIQYYNGEERAKGNILERFSAQQFPDLHSELNLSSLELGDSALYFCASSVGGVNTEAFFGQGTRLTVV.

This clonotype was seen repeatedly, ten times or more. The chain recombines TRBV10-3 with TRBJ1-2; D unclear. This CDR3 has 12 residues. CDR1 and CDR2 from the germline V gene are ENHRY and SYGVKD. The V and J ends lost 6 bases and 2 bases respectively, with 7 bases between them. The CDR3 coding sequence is TGTGCCATCAGGGACGGGAACTATGGCTACACCTTC. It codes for CAIRDGNYGYTF.

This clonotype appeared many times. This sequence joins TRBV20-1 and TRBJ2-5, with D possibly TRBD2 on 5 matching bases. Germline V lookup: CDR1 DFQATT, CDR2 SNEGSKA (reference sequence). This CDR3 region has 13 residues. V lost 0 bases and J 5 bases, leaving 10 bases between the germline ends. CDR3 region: CSARDGGVETQYF. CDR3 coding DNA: TGCAGTGCTAGAGACGGAGGAGTGGAGACCCAGTACTTC.

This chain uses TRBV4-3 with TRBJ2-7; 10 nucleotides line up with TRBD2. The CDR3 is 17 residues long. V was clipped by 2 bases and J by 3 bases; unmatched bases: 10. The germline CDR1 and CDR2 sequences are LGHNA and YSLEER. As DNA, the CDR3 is TGCGCCAGCAGCCAATCCTCGGAGGCTAGCGGGAGCTACGAGCAGTACTTC. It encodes CASSQSSEASGSYEQYF.

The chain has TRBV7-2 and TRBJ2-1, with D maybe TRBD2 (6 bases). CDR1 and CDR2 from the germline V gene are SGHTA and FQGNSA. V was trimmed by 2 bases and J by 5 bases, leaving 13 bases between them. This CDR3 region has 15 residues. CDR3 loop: CASSLFAGPNNEQFF. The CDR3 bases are TGTGCCAGCAGCTTATTTGCGGGACCAAACAATGAGCAGTTCTTC.

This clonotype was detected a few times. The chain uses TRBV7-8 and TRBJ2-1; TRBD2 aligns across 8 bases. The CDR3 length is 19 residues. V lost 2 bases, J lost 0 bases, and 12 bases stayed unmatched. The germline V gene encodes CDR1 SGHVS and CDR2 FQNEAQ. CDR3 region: CASSLTPRGDVSSYNEQFF. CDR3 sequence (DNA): TGTGCCAGCAGCTTAACCCCGCGGGGGGACGTCAGCTCCTACAATGAGCAGTTCTTC.

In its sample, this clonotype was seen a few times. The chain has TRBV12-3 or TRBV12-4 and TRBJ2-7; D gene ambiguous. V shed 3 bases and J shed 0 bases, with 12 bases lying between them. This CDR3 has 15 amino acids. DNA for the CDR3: TGTGCCAGCAGTTTCCCCACGGAGAGCTCCTACGAGCAGTACTTC. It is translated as CASSFPTESSYEQYF.

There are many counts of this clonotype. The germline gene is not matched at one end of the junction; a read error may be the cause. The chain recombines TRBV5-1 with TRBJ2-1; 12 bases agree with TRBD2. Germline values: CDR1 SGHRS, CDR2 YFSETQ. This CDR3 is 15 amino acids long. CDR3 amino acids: CASSLGLAGGNEQFF. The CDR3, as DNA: TGTGCCAGCAGCTTGGGGCTAGCGGGGGGGAATGAGCAGTTCTTC.

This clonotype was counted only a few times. CDR3 in DNA: TGTGCCAGCAGCCCCCCTGAGGGGGCAGAGACCCAGTACTTC. This codes for CASSPPEGAETQYF. The V call is TRBV14, the J call TRBJ2-5, with 7 bases identical to TRBD1. Germline trimming cut 4 bases from V and 4 bases from J; bases unmatched to any gene: 6. From germline, CDR1 is SGHDN and CDR2 FVKESK. The CDR3 contains 14 residues. The variable domain in full, completed from reference TRBV14 and TRBJ2-5, reads EAGVTQFPSHSVIEKGQTVTLRCDPISGHDNLYWYRRVMGKEIKFLLHFVKESKQDESGMPNNRFLAERTGGTYSTLKVQPAELEDSGVYFCASSPPEGAETQYFGPGTRLLVL.

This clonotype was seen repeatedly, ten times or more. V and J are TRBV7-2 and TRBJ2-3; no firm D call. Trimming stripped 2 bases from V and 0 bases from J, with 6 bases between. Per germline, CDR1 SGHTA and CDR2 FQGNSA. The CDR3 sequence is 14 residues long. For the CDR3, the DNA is TGTGCCAGCAGCTTACGAAGCAGCACAGATACGCAGTATTTT. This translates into CASSLRSSTDTQYF.